This T cell receptor (beta chain) was observed in a study of sequential checkpoint blockade in melanoma. About the study: Both treatment sequences were followed by maintenance nivolumab.

Specified treatment: randomized to nivolumab then ipilimumab (arm A) or the reverse (arm B). PBMC sorting kept live CD3+CD8+ cells without CD19 or CD56. The table came from immunoSEQ multiplex PCR; TCRdb's copy has only in-frame clones and leaves some out. The profile covers about 5,000 clones, with approximately 72% appearing a single time and roughly two thirds taken by the ten largest. This clone has more than one count but fewer than ten. Germline CDR1 and CDR2: LGHNA and YSLEER. The CDR3 contains 15 residues. The V gene end was trimmed by 0 bases and the J gene end by 7 bases; junction bases not matched to a gene: 9.

The genes are TRBV4-3 and TRBJ2-7; 7 nucleotides line up with TRBD2. This specimen was CD8+ T cells sorted from blood (inferred from file names), taken from a patient given nivolumab and ipilimumab in sequence. This TCR was recovered from a human donor with melanoma. This CDR3 reads CASSQESGIVREQYF. Written as DNA, the CDR3 is TGCGCCAGCAGCCAAGAAAGCGGGATAGTAAGAGAGCAGTACTTC.